This note documents a single TCR beta chain sequence. Antigen unknown. One end of the junction fails to match germline, which may point to a read error. Other DNA variants within this sample encode the same CDR3. This specimen comes from a study of graft-versus-host responses after intestinal transplantation. Whole-study context: Recipients obtained multivisceral, liver-intestinal, or isolated intestinal transplants. Notes on the study in general: High graft-versus-host to host-versus-graft T cell clonal ratios marked allografts of patients with graft-donor macrochimerism. GvH clones occurred in recipient marrow; some first appeared in ileum or blood. Early post-transplant declines in HvG were associated with peak levels of circulating GvH clones.

The CDR3 is 13 residues long. Germline V gene data show CDR1 as MNHEY and CDR2 as SMNVEV (reference sequence). Some clones are missing from TCRdb's copy, which holds only in-frame ones; the method was immunoSEQ multiplex PCR. The table shows about 120,000 clones, with roughly 91% occurring only once. This specimen consisted of unstimulated CD4+ T cells sorted from spleen or lymph node cells, obtained before intestinal transplant. The receptor comes from a human donor who received an intestinal transplant. The rearrangement links TRBV27 to TRBJ1-5; D uncertain. CDR3 amino acids: CASSLSGNQPQHF. Written as DNA, the CDR3 is TGTGCCAGCAGTTTAAGTGGCAACCAGCCCCAGCATTTT.